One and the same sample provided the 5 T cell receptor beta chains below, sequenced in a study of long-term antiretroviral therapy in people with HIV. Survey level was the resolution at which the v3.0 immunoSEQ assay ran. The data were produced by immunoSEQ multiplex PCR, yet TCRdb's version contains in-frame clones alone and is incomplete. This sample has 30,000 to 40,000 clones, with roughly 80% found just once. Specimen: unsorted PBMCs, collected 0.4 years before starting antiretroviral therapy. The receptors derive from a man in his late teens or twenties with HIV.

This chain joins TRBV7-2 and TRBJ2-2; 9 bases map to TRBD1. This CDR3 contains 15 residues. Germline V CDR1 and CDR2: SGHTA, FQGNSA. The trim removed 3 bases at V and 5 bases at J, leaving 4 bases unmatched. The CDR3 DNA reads TGTGCCAGCAGCTTCCGGACAGGGGAAACCGGGGAGCTGTTTTTT. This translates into CASSFRTGETGELFF.

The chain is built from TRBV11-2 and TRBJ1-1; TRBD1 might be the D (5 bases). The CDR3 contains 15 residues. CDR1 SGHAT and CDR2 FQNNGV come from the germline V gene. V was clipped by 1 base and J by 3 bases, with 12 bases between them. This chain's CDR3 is CASSLAPAGDTEAFF. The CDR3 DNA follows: TGTGCCAGCAGCTTAGCCCCGGCGGGGGACACTGAAGCTTTCTTT.

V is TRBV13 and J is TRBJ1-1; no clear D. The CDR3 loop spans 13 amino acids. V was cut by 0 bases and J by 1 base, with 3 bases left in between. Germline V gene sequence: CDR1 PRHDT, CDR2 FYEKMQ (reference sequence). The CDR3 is CASSLGSNTEAFF. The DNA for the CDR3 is TGTGCCAGCAGCTTAGGGTCGAACACTGAAGCTTTCTTT.

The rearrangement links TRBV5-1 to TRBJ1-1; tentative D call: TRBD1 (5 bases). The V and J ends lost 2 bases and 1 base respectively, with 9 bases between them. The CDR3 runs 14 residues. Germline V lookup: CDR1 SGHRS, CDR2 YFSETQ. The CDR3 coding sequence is TGCGCCAGCAGCTTCGCCGGACAGAACACTGAAGCTTTCTTT. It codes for CASSFAGQNTEAFF.

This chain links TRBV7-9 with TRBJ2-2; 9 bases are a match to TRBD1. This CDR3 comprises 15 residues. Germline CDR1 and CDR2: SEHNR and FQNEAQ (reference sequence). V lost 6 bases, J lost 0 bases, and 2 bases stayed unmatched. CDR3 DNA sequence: TGTGCCAGCAGAGGACAGGGGACGAACACCGGGGAGCTGTTTTTT. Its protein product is CASRGQGTNTGELFF.